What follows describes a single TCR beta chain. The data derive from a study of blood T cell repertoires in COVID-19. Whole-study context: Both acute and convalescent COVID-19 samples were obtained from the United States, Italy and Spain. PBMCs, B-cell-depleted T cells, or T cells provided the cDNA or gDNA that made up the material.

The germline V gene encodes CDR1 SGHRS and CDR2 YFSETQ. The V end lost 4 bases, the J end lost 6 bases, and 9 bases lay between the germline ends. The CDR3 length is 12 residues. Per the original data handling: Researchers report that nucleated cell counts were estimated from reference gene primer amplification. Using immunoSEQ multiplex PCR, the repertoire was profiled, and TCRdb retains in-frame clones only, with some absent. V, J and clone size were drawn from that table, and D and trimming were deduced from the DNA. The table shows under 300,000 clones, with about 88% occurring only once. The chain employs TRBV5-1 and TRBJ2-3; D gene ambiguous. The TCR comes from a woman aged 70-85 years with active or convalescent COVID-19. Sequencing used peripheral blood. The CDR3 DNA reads TGCGCCAGCAGCACTGGGCAGGATACGCAGTATTTT. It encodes CASSTGQDTQYF.